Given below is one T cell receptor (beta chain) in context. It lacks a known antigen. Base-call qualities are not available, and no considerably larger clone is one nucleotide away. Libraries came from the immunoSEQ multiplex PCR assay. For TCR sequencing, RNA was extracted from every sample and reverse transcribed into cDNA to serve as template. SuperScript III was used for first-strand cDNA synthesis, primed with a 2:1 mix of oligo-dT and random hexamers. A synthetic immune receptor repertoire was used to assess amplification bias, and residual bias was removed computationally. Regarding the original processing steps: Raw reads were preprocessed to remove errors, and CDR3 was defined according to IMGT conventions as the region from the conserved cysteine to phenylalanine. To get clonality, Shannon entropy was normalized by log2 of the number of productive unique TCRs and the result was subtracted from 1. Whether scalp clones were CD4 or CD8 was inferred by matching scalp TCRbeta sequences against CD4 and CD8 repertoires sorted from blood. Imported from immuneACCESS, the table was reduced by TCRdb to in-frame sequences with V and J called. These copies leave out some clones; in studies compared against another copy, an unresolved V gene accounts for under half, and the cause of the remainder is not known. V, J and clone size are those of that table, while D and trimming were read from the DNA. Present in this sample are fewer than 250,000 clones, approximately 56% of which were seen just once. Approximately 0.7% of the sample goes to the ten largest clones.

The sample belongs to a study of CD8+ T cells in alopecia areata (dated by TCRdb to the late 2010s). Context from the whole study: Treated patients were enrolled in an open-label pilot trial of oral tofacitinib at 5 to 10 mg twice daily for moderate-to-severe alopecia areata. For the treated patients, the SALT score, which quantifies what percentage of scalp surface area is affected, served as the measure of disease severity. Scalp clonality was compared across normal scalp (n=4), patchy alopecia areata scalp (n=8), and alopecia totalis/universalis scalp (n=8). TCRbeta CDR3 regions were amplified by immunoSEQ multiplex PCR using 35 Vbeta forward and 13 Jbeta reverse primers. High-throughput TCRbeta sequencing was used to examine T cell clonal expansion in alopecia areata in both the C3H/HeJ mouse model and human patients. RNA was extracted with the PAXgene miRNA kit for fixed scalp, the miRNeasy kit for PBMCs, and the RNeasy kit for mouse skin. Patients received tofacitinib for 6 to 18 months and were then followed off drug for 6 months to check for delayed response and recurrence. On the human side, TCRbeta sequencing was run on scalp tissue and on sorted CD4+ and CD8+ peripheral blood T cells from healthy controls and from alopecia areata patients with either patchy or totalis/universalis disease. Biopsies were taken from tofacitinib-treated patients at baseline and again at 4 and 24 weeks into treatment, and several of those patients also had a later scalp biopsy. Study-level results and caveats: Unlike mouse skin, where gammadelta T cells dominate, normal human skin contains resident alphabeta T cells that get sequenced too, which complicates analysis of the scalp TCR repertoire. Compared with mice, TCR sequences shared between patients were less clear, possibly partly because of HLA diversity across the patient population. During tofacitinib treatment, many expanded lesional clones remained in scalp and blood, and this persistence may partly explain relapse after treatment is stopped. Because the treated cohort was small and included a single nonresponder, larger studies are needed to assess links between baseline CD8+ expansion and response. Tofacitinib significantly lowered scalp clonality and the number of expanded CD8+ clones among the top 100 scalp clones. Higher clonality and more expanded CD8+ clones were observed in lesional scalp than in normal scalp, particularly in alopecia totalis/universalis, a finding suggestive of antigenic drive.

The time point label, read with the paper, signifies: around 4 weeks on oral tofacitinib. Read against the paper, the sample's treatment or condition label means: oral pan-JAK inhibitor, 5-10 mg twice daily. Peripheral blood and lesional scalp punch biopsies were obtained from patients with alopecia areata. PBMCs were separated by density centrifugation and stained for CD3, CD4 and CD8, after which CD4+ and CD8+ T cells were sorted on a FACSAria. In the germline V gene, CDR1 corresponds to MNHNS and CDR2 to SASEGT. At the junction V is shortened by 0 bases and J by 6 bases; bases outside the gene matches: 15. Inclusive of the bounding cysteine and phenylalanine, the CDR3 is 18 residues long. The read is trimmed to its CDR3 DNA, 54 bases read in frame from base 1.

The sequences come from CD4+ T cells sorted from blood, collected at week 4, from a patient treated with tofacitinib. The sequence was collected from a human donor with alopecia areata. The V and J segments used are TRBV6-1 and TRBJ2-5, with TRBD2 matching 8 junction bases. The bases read TGTGCCAGCAGTGAAGCGCAGGGAAGCGGGAGAGGAGTGCAGACCCAGTACTTC. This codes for CASSEAQGSGRGVQTQYF.